The 25 T cell receptor beta chains below come from one sample, sequenced in a study of cytomegalovirus exposure and HLA in healthy donors. Use of 60 Vbeta and 13 Jbeta primers characterized the PCR. Data came from immunoSEQ multiplex PCR; TCRdb stores just in-frame clones and leaves some out. The sample consists of roughly 100,000 clones, 60% to 80% of them appearing once. Input material: PBMCs. Every receptor here comes from a man between 50 and 59 years old in good health and CMV-seropositive.

Only a few counts were recorded for this clone. The chain uses TRBV14 and TRBJ2-7, with 11 bases lining up with TRBD2. V gave up 4 bases and J gave up 6 bases; unmatched junction bases: 11. Germline V CDR1 and CDR2: SGHDN, FVKESK. This CDR3 has 16 residues. CDR3 in DNA: TGTGCCAGCAGCCCCGGGACTAGCGGTTCTAAGGGCGAGCAGTACTTC. Protein product: CASSPGTSGSKGEQYF.

The CDR3 sequence: CASSLTDRDTEAFF. Written as DNA, the CDR3 is TGTGCCAGCAGCTTAACGGACAGGGACACTGAAGCTTTCTTT. The V gene is TRBV7-3, the J gene TRBJ1-1; 8 bases align to TRBD1. The CDR3 is made up of 14 amino acids. V shed 0 bases, J shed 3 bases, and the junction held 0 bases outside the gene matches. Germline V lookup: CDR1 SGHTA, CDR2 FQGTGA.

This sequence joins TRBV5-5 and TRBJ1-1; unclear D gene. V shed 0 bases and J shed 3 bases, with 6 bases lying between them. Germline CDR1 reads SGHKS; CDR2 reads YYEKEE (reference sequence). This CDR3 spans 13 amino acids. CDR3 loop: CASSLVTYTEAFF. The CDR3, as DNA: TGTGCCAGCAGCTTGGTTACTTACACTGAAGCTTTCTTT.

Worth noting for this clone: Other nucleotide sequences from this sample produce the same CDR3. This chain uses TRBV14 with TRBJ2-7, with D possibly matching TRBD2 (7 bases). V gave up 3 bases and J gave up 2 bases, with 17 bases separating them. The CDR3 loop spans 16 amino acids. From germline, CDR1 is SGHDN and CDR2 FVKESK. CDR3 sequence (DNA): TGTGCCAGCAGCCAGGAGGGGGAGGGTGGAACCTACGAGCAGTACTTC. This codes for CASSQEGEGGTYEQYF.

V gene TRBV9 combines with J gene TRBJ2-2, with TRBD1 matching over 8 bases. CDR1 and CDR2 (germline): SGDLS, YYNGEE. Trimming took 3 bases from V and 7 from J; bases not matched to a gene: 8. The length of the CDR3 is 15 residues. As DNA, the CDR3 is TGTGCCAGCAGCGACGGACAGGGAGGCCACGGGGAGCTGTTTTTT. It specifies CASSDGQGGHGELFF.

Note on this clone: In the same sample, other DNA sequences code for this CDR3. The gene calls are TRBV30 and TRBJ1-1; 11 bases match TRBD1. The junction had 4 bases not matched to a gene; V was cut back by 0 bases and J by 4 bases. Germline CDR1 GTSNPN, CDR2 SVGIG (reference sequence). The CDR3 contains 15 residues. This CDR3 reads CAWSVRDRGGTEAFF. CDR3 DNA: TGTGCCTGGAGTGTACGGGACAGGGGGGGCACTGAAGCTTTCTTT.

V usage is TRBV6-1 and J usage is TRBJ2-3; D is unresolved. The CDR3 extends over 15 amino acids. Germline V gives CDR1 MNHNS, CDR2 SASEGT. Trimming removed 6 bases at V and 0 bases at J, with 13 bases between. The DNA for the CDR3 is TGTGCCAGCAGGCCAACACGTGCTAGCACAGATACGCAGTATTTT. This translates into CASRPTRASTDTQYF.

This clone was recorded a few times. The gene calls are TRBV6-5 and TRBJ2-7; 8 nucleotides line up with TRBD2. This CDR3 is built from 16 residues. The trim removed 4 bases at V and 4 bases at J, leaving 12 bases unmatched. CDR1 is MNHEY and CDR2 is SVGAGI in the germline V gene. The CDR3, as DNA: TGTGCCAGCAGTTCCCCGTCCGGGACTAGTGTGTACGAGCAGTACTTC. Translated: CASSSPSGTSVYEQYF.

V usage is TRBV28 and J usage is TRBJ2-3; the D is unclear. This CDR3 has 12 residues. CDR1 MDHEN and CDR2 SYDVKM come from the germline V gene. With 5 bases removed from V and 2 bases from J, the gap between germline ends came to 5 bases. CDR3 region: CASSILTDTQYF. The CDR3, as DNA: TGTGCCAGCAGTATCCTCACAGATACGCAGTATTTT.

The rearrangement uses TRBV6-1 and TRBJ2-7, with 10 bases that match TRBD2. Per the germline V gene, CDR1 is MNHNS and CDR2 is SASEGT. This CDR3 has 14 amino acids. The V and J ends lost 7 bases and 6 bases, in that order; junction bases with no gene match: 9. The CDR3 DNA sequence: TGTGCCAGCAAGCTTCTAGCGGGAGCCGGCGAGCAGTACTTC. It translates to CASKLLAGAGEQYF.

This clone came up once. This sequence joins TRBV15 and TRBJ2-5, with 10 bases lining up with TRBD1. Trimming at V came to 1 base and at J to 7 bases, leaving 12 bases not matched to a gene. The CDR3 is 17 amino acids. CDR1 is LNHNV, CDR2 YYDKDF, per germline (reference sequence). CDR3 sequence (DNA): TGTGCCACCAGCAGAGTAATGCCAGGGACAGGGGAGGGGACCCAGTACTTC. Encoded protein: CATSRVMPGTGEGTQYF.

This clone was detected a few times. J is TRBJ2-1 and V is TRBV29-1, with 9 bases aligning to TRBD1. The CDR3 consists of 13 residues. From germline, CDR1 is SQVTM and CDR2 ANQGSEA. Trimming cost V 3 bases and J 9 bases; bases outside gene matches: 6. The CDR3 region is CSVEGQGTFEQFF. Here the CDR3 DNA reads TGCAGCGTTGAGGGACAGGGTACGTTTGAGCAGTTCTTC.

This rearrangement joins TRBV19 to TRBJ2-1; TRBD2 matches 9 bases. Germline V gene sequence: CDR1 LNHDA, CDR2 SQIVND (reference sequence). With V trimmed by 3 bases and J by 8 bases, 5 bases remained unmatched. The CDR3 is made up of 14 amino acids. The CDR3 sequence: CASSMDAGGDEQFF. The CDR3 bases are TGTGCCAGTAGTATGGACGCGGGAGGGGATGAGCAGTTCTTC.

This clone was observed a single time. The rearrangement uses TRBV2 and TRBJ2-1; 10 positions match TRBD2. Germline V lookup: CDR1 SNHLY, CDR2 FYNNEI. The CDR3 is made up of 17 amino acids. The junction had 8 bases not matched to a gene; V was cut back by 4 bases and J by 2 bases. The CDR3 DNA follows: TGTGCCAGCAGTGTGGGGACTACTAGCGGGGCCTACAATGAGCAGTTCTTC. As protein: CASSVGTTSGAYNEQFF. Supplemented by reference TRBV2 and TRBJ2-1, the full variable domain reads EPEVTQTPSHQVTQMGQEVILRCVPISNHLYFYWYRQILGQKVEFLVSFYNNEISEKSEIFDDQFSVERPDGSNFTLKIRSTKLEDSAMYFCASSVGTTSGAYNEQFFGPGTRLTVL.

This clone came up a few times. The chain is built from TRBV2 and TRBJ2-1; 9 bases match TRBD2. CDR1 SNHLY and CDR2 FYNNEI come from the germline V gene. Unmatched junction bases numbered 9, after V lost 4 bases and J lost 2 bases. The length of the CDR3 is 17 residues. CDR3 in amino acids: CASSGPGSGRTYNEQFF. The CDR3 nucleotides are TGTGCCAGCAGTGGACCCGGTAGCGGGAGAACCTACAATGAGCAGTTCTTC.

The chain couples TRBV9 to TRBJ2-3, with D unresolved. V dropped 0 bases and J dropped 0 bases, with 11 bases sitting between them. CDR3 size: 16 residues. Per germline, CDR1 SGDLS and CDR2 YYNGEE. CDR3 DNA sequence: TGTGCCAGCAGCGTAGAAGGCGGCCATAGCACAGATACGCAGTATTTT. Residues: CASSVEGGHSTDTQYF.

The genes are TRBV28 and TRBJ1-3; the D is unclear. The CDR3 spans 13 residues. Trimming removed 7 bases at V and 0 bases at J, with 7 bases between. CDR1 MDHEN and CDR2 SYDVKM come from the germline V gene. Written as DNA, the CDR3 is TGTGCCAGCATCTCTAGCTCTGGAAACACCATATATTTT. Its protein is CASISSSGNTIYF.

The chain is built from TRBV5-1 and TRBJ2-7; TRBD1 matches 8 bases. The CDR3 is 15 amino acids. V lost 4 bases to trimming and J lost 3 bases; unmatched junction nucleotides: 9. The germline CDR1 and CDR2 sequences are SGHRS and YFSETQ. The CDR3 region is CASSPRQGNGYEQYF. As DNA, the CDR3 is TGCGCCAGCAGCCCAAGACAGGGGAACGGCTACGAGCAGTACTTC. The variable domain in full, completed from reference TRBV5-1 and TRBJ2-7, reads KAGVTQTPRYLIKTRGQQVTLSCSPISGHRSVSWYQQTPGQGLQFLFEYFSETQRNKGNFPGRFSGRQFSNSRSEMNVSTLELGDSALYLCASSPRQGNGYEQYFGPGTRLTVT.

This clone was recorded a few times. The same CDR3 also results from other DNA sequences found in this sample. The chain has TRBV18 and TRBJ2-1, with 9 bases that match TRBD1. J was trimmed by 6 bases and V by 1 base; bases with no gene match: 7. The germline gives CDR1 KGHSH, CDR2 LQKENI. The CDR3 has 16 residues. The CDR3 region has the DNA TGTGCCAGCTCACCACGACCGGGACAGGGAGTCAATGAGCAGTTCTTC. It yields the protein CASSPRPGQGVNEQFF.

This clone rates as medium-sized. The chain recombines TRBV2 with TRBJ1-1; D is undetermined. Per germline, CDR1 SNHLY and CDR2 FYNNEI. V dropped 1 base and J dropped 7 bases, with 4 bases sitting between them. This CDR3 is 11 amino acids long. The CDR3 loop reads CASSEGIEAFF. For the CDR3, the DNA is TGTGCCAGCAGTGAAGGTATTGAAGCTTTCTTT.

This clone was observed a few times. The rearrangement links TRBV18 to TRBJ1-2; 7 bases fit TRBD1. CDR3 length: 13 amino acids. Looked up from germline, CDR1 is KGHSH and CDR2 is LQKENI. V dropped 4 bases and J dropped 8; count of bases not matched to a gene: 7. This chain's CDR3 is CASSRSTGQGYTF. The CDR3 DNA reads as TGTGCCAGCTCACGCTCGACAGGGCAAGGCTACACCTTC.

V usage is TRBV19 and J usage is TRBJ1-5; 7 bases fit TRBD1. CDR3 length equals 14 residues. Unmatched junction bases numbered 8, after V lost 7 bases and J lost 5 bases. CDR1 is LNHDA, CDR2 SQIVND, per germline (reference sequence). The CDR3 nucleotides are TGTGCCAGTAACAAGGACAGGTCATATCAGCCCCAGCATTTT. This translates into CASNKDRSYQPQHF.

This chain links TRBV6-4 with TRBJ2-2; 8 bases map to TRBD1. Germline CDR1 MRHNA, CDR2 SNTAGT. The trim removed 4 bases at V and 2 bases at J, leaving 9 bases unmatched. The CDR3 spans 17 residues. Here the CDR3 reads CASSVAGGTGNTGELFF. For the CDR3, the DNA is TGTGCCAGCAGTGTGGCAGGGGGCACTGGTAACACCGGGGAGCTGTTTTTT.

V usage is TRBV5-4 and J usage is TRBJ1-2, with TRBD1 matching 11 bases. CDR1 and CDR2 (germline): SGHNT, YYREEE (reference sequence). The junction had 7 bases not matched to a gene; V was cut back by 3 bases and J by 3 bases. This CDR3 comprises 16 residues. The DNA of the CDR3 is TGTGCCAGCAGCTCAGCCGTGGGACAGGGGGACTATGGCTACACCTTC. Translated, it gives CASSSAVGQGDYGYTF.

The chain carries TRBV4-2 and TRBJ2-5; 12 bases are shared with TRBD1. CDR1 and CDR2 (germline): LGHNA, YNFKEQ. This CDR3 comprises 17 residues. The J segment lost 3 bases and the V segment lost 4 bases, leaving 9 bases of the junction unmatched. The CDR3 nucleotides are TGTGCCAGCAGCCCCCGCGGGGGGACAGGGGGCGAAGAGACCCAGTACTTC. It specifies CASSPRGGTGGEETQYF.